One and the same sample provided the 10 T cell receptor beta chains below, sequenced in a study of early stage breast cancer tumors. Generated by immunoSEQ multiplex PCR, the TCRdb table keeps only in-frame clones and is missing some. The table includes 25,000 to 35,000 clones, 70% to 75% detected once. Sample: breast tumor tissue. These receptors originate from a person aged 30-39 years with breast cancer.

This chain links TRBV10-1 with TRBJ1-1, with D uncertain. Per germline, CDR1 WNHNN and CDR2 SYGVQD (reference sequence). V dropped 5 bases and J dropped 4 bases, with 14 bases sitting between them. The CDR3 has 14 residues. The CDR3 reads CASSLGGMGTEAFF. The CDR3 coding sequence is TGCGCCAGCAGTCTAGGAGGAATGGGCACTGAAGCTTTCTTT.

The gene calls are TRBV6-5 and TRBJ2-2; D may be TRBD1 (6 bases). Germline V CDR1 and CDR2: MNHEY, SVGAGI. CDR3 length: 14 amino acids. V lost 7 bases, J lost 4 bases, and 13 bases lay in between. CDR3 DNA sequence: TGTGCCAGCAAAGCGGACAGATTCACCGGGGAGCTGTTTTTT. Translation: CASKADRFTGELFF.

This chain joins TRBV11-3 and TRBJ2-1, with D tentatively TRBD1 (5 bases). CDR1 and CDR2 (germline): SGHNT, YENEEA. The CDR3 consists of 15 residues. V lost 0 bases and J lost 6, with 12 bases in between. In DNA, the CDR3 is TGTGCCAGCAGCTTAGAATCAGGGAAGCTCAATGAGCAGTTCTTC. Protein: CASSLESGKLNEQFF.

The rearrangement links TRBV5-1 to TRBJ2-5; 8 bases map to TRBD1. V shed 0 bases and J 2 bases; nucleotides not matched to a gene: 3. The CDR3 contains 15 residues. Germline lookup yields CDR1 SGHRS and CDR2 YFSETQ. CDR3 DNA sequence: TGCGCCAGCAGCTTGGCGGACAGGGTACAAGAGACCCAGTACTTC. Its translation is CASSLADRVQETQYF.

V usage is TRBV5-5 and J usage is TRBJ1-1; D call uncertain. Deletions cut 1 base from V and 11 bases from J, with 21 bases between. The CDR3 has 15 amino acids. Germline V gene lookup returns CDR1 SGHKS and CDR2 YYEKEE (reference sequence). CDR3 residues: CASSLYVGYIERAFF. The CDR3 DNA is TGTGCCAGCAGCTTGTACGTAGGGTATATAGAGCGGGCTTTCTTT.

This rearrangement joins TRBV7-2 to TRBJ2-5; a weak D match, TRBD1 (6 bases). CDR1 SGHTA and CDR2 FQGNSA come from the germline V gene. CDR3 length: 15 residues. The V end lost 2 bases, the J end lost 2 bases, and 12 bases lay between the germline ends. In DNA form, the CDR3 reads TGTGCCAGCAGCTTAACAGGGACCCAACAAGAGACCCAGTACTTC. It translates to CASSLTGTQQETQYF.

The rearrangement uses TRBV11-2 and TRBJ1-5, with 7 bases identical to TRBD1. This CDR3 has 15 residues. The V segment lost 5 bases and the J segment 3 bases; nucleotides outside the gene matches: 7. Germline V gene lookup returns CDR1 SGHAT and CDR2 FQNNGV. The CDR3 loop is CASSGGQHFNQPQHF. In nucleotides, the CDR3 is TGTGCCAGCAGCGGGGGACAGCACTTCAATCAGCCCCAGCATTTT.

In this sample, this clone turned up a few times. The chain combines TRBV11-2 with TRBJ2-1; possibly TRBD1 or TRBD2 for D (6 bases each). CDR3 length equals 17 residues. The germline gives CDR1 SGHAT, CDR2 FQNNGV. The V and J ends lost 2 bases and 2 bases respectively, with 16 bases between them. Here the CDR3 DNA reads TGTGCCAGCAGCTTACGATCCTCGGGGGCTGCCTACAATGAGCAGTTCTTC. Protein sequence: CASSLRSSGAAYNEQFF.

This clone has more than one count but fewer than ten. The chain has TRBV30 and TRBJ2-1; D remains ambiguous. The CDR3 totals 13 residues. V lost 0 bases and J lost 3, with 6 bases in between. The germline V gene encodes CDR1 GTSNPN and CDR2 SVGIG (reference sequence). The CDR3 DNA reads as TGTGCCTGGAGTGTACCCTACTACAATGAGCAGTTCTTC. This encodes CAWSVPYYNEQFF.

The table lists this clone with a few counts. J is TRBJ2-7 and V is TRBV7-2, with TRBD2 identical over 9 bases. Germline V lookup: CDR1 SGHTA, CDR2 FQGNSA. The CDR3 covers 15 residues. With V trimmed by 4 bases and J by 4 bases, 8 bases remained unmatched. The CDR3 reads CASSSVLAGTYEQYF. CDR3 in DNA: TGTGCCAGCAGCTCTGTCCTAGCGGGAACGTACGAGCAGTACTTC. The full variable domain, completed using reference TRBV7-2 and TRBJ2-7, is GAGVSQSPSNKVTEKGKDVELRCDPISGHTALYWYRQSLGQGLEFLIYFQGNSAPDKSGLPSDRFSAERTGGSVSTLTIQRTQQEDSAVYLCASSSVLAGTYEQYFGPGTRLTVT.